The clone carrying this T cell receptor (beta chain) was seen a handful of times. What it binds is unknown. This entry comes from a study of post-analysis software for immune sequencing data. The wider study: Relapsing-remitting, secondary progressive and progressive-relapsing courses of multiple sclerosis were included.

Study-wide results and limits: Roughly 5 TRBV segments, TRBV5-6, TRBV5-1 and TRBV20-1 among them, were found more frequent in patients than controls. By F measure, samples from a shared preparation batch strongly co-clustered. Multiple sclerosis patients showed significantly lower normalized Chao1 diversity than controls did.

TCR beta libraries were prepared from cDNA with unique molecular identifiers. Each batch of roughly 1 to 11 million T cells produced roughly 500,000 cDNA molecules. TCRdb re-analysed the PCR reads in MiXCR, keeping a single row per CDR3 protein. The profile covers approximately 400,000 distinct CDR3 sequences, with 30% to 45% appearing a single time and around 15% taken by the ten largest. Looked up from germline, CDR1 is SGHVS and CDR2 is FQNEAQ. Trimming shortened V by 0 bases and J by 8 bases, and 13 bases separated the two germline ends. This CDR3 has 14 residues. Source material: blood. The receptor comes from a girl aged 10 to 17 with multiple sclerosis. This chain connects TRBV7-8 to TRBJ1-2; TRBD1 might be the D (5 bases). The CDR3 here is CASSLARQGGGYTF. As DNA, the CDR3 is TGTGCCAGCAGCTTAGCGAGGCAGGGCGGGGGCTACACCTTC.